Ten or more counts support the clone carrying this TCR beta chain. Antigen specificity is unknown. TCRdb reanalysed the reads using MiXCR and keeps one entry per CDR3 protein. The data show approximately 240,000 distinct CDR3 sequences, 10% to 15% seen once. This sample is drawn from a study of T cell repertoires in cytomegalovirus infection. About the study: Public TCR beta signatures provided an indication of both CMV infection and a matching HLA type. Study-level results: Within the response measured ex vivo, HLA-C-restricted CMV-specific TCR beta clonotypes were dominant. Cumulative frequency (of public TCR beta family members) identified carriers of CMV plus the relevant HLA.

The source material was PBMCs. The receptor was derived from a human donor in good health (CMV status not recorded). Some clones in this sample may be carry-over from other donors' samples.

CDR3 in DNA: TGTGCCAGCAGCTCTCCCCGGGCCCAAGAGACCCAGTACTTC. Translated, it gives CASSSPRAQETQYF. The gene calls are TRBV7-2 and TRBJ2-5; D remains ambiguous. This CDR3 region has 14 residues. Germline V CDR1 and CDR2: SGHTA, FQGNSA. V shed 4 bases and J shed 1 base, with 10 bases lying between them.